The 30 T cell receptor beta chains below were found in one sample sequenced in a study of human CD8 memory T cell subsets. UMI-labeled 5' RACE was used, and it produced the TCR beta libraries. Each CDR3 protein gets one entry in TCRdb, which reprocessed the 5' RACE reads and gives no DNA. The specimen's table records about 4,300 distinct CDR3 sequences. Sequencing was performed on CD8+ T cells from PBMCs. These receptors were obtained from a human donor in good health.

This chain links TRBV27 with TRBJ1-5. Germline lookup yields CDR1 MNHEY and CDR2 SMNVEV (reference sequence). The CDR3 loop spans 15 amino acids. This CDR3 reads CASSSLPGTNQPQHF.

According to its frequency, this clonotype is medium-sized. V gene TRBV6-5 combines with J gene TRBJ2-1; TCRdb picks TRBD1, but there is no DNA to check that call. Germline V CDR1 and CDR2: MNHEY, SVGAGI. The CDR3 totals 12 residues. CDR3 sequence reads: CASTGQWNEQFF.

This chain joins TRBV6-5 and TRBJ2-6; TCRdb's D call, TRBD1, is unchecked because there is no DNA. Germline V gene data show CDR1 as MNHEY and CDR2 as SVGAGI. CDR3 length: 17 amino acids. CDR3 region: CASTLGGSHSGANVLTF.

This chain's CDR3 is CASSLGLTGYEQYF. V gene TRBV11-2 combines with J gene TRBJ2-7; TCRdb's D gene call, TRBD1, goes unchecked for lack of DNA. CDR3 length equals 14 residues. Germline values: CDR1 SGHAT, CDR2 FQNNGV.

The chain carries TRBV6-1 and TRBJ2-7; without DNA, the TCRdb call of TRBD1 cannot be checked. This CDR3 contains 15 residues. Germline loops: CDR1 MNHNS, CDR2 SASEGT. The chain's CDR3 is CASSEEGDPGYEQYF.

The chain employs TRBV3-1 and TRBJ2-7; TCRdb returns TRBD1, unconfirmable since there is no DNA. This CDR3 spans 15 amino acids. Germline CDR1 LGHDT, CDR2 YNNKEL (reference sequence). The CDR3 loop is CASSSRTTGYYEQYF.

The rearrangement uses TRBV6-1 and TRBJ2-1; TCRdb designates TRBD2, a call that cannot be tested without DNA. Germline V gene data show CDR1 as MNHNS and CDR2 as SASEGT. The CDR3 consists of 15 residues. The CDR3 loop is CASSEEAGSYNEQFF.

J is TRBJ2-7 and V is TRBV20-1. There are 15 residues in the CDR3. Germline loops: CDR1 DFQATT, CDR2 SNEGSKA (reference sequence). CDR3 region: CSARDFQRESYEQYF.

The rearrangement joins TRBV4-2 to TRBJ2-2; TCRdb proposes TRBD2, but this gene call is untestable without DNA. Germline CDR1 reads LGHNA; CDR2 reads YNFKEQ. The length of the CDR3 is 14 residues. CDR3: CASSPWGESGELFF.

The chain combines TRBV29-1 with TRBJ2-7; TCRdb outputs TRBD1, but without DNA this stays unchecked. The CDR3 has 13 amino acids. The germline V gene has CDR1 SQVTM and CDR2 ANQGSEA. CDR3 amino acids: CSETGSWSYEQYF.

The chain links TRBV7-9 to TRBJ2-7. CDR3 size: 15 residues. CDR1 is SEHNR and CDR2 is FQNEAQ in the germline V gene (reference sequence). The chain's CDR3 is CASSLDRGTHYEQYF.

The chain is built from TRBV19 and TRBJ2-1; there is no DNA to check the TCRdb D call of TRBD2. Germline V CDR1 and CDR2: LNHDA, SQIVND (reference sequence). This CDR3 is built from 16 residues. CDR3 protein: CASSMIEGGRGLKQFF.

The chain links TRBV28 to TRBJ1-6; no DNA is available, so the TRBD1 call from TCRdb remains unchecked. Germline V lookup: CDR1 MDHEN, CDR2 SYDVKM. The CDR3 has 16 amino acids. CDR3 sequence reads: CASSHRDENRDSPLHF.

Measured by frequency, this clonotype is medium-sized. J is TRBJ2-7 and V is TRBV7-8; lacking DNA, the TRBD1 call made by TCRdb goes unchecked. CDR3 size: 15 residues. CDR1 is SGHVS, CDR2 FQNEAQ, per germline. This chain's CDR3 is CASSPLQGGQSEQYF.

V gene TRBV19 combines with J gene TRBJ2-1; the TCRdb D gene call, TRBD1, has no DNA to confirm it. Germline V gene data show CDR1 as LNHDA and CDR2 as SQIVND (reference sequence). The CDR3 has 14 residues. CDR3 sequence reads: CASSDRAMYNEQFF.

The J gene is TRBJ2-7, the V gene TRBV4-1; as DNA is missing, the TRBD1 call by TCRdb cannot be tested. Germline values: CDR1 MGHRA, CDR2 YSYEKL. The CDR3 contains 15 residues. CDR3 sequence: CASSQEGGLSYEQYF.

The CDR3 loop is CASSQDRGINQPQHF. The chain carries TRBV3-1 and TRBJ1-5. The germline V gene has CDR1 LGHDT and CDR2 YNNKEL (reference sequence). CDR3 size: 15 residues. The full variable domain, in which reference TRBV3-1 and TRBJ1-5 provide the parts outside the CDR3, is DTAVSQTPKYLVTQMGNDKSIKCEQNLGHDTMYWYKQDSKKFLKIMFSYNNKELIINETVPNRFSPKSPDKAHLNLHINSLELGDSAVYFCASSQDRGINQPQHFGDGTRLSIL.

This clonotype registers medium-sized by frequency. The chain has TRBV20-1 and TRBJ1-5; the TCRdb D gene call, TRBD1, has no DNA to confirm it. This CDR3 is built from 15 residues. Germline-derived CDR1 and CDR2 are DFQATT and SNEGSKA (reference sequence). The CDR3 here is CSAKLGQEGSEPQHF.

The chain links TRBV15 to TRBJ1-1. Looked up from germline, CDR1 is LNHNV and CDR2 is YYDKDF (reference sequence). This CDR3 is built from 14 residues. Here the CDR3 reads CATSRDMRVTEAFF.

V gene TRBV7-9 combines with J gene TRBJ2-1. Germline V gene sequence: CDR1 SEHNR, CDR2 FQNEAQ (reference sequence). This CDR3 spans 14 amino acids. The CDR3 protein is CASSLVLATNEQFF.

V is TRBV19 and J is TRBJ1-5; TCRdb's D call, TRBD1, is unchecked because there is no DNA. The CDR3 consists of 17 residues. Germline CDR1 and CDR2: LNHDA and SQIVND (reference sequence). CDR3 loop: CASSIDQGAGGNQPQHF.

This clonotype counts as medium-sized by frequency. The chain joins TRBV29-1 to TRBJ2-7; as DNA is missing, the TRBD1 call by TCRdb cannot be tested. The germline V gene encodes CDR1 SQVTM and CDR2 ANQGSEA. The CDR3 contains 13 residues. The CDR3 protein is CSVAQGRANEQYF.

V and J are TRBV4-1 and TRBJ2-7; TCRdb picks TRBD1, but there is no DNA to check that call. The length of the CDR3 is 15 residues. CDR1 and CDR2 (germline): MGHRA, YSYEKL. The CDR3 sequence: CASSARETRSYEQYF.

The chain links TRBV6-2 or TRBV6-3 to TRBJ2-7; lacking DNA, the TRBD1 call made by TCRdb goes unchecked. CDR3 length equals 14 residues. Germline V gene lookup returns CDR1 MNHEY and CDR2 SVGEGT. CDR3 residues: CASSYRDESYEQYF.

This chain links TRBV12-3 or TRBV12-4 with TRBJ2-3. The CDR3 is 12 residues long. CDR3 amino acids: CASSLGTDTQYF.

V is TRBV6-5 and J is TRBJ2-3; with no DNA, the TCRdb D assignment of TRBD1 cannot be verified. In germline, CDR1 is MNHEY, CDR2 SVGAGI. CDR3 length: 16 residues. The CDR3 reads CASTRMRGEGTDTQYF.

CDR3 protein: CSVAGGLAVARDEQYF. This chain links TRBV29-1 with TRBJ2-7; TCRdb's D call, TRBD2, is unchecked because there is no DNA. The CDR3 sequence is 16 residues long. CDR1 SQVTM and CDR2 ANQGSEA come from the germline V gene.

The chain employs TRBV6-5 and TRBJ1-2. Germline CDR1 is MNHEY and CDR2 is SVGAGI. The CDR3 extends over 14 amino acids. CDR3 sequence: CASSYGVKTYGYTF.

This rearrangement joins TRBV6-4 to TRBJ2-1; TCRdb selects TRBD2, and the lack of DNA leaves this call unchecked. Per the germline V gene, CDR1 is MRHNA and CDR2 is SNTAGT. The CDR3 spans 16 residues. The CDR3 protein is CASSPAGTSGFNEQFF.

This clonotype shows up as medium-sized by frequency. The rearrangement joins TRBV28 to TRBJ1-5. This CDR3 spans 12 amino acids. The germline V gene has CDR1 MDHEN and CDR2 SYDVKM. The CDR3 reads CASSSLYQPQHF.